This record covers a single TCR beta chain. This record comes from a study of blood T cell repertoires in COVID-19. About the research overall: Material from acute and convalescent COVID-19 was sourced from the United States, Italy and Spain.

Produced via immunoSEQ multiplex PCR; TCRdb's table is partial and in-frame only. The data contain approximately 310,000 clones, less than 85% of them seen just once; the ten biggest clones take up around 2%. The V end was cut by 6 bases, the J end by 4 bases, with 12 bases between. Germline V CDR1 and CDR2: MDHEN, SYDVKM. The CDR3 has 14 residues. Material: PBMCs or T cells enriched from blood (not recorded which). This chain joins TRBV28 and TRBJ1-4; possible D gene TRBD1, 6 bases. This TCR was sampled from a woman younger than 45 who had been exposed to COVID-19. The CDR3 region has the DNA TGTGCCAGCAGCCTGACAGGCCTTAATGAAAAACTGTTTTTT. It yields the protein CASSLTGLNEKLFF. The entire variable domain, with the rest obtained from reference TRBV28 and TRBJ1-4, is as follows: DVKVTQSSRYLVKRTGEKVFLECVQDMDHENMFWYRQDPGLGLRLIYFSYDVKMKEKGDIPEGYSVSREKKERFSLILESASTNQTSMYLCASSLTGLNEKLFFGSGTQLSVL.